The T cell receptor (beta chain) under discussion was sequenced for a study of control samples from healthy donors and cancer patients. V was trimmed by 4 bases and J by 6 bases, leaving 13 bases between them. Germline V gene lookup returns CDR1 SGHTA and CDR2 FQGNSA. This CDR3 has 14 residues. The method was immunoSEQ multiplex PCR; TCRdb's version includes in-frame clones alone and lacks a portion of them. The sample shows 65,000 to 95,000 clones, approximately 87% of them seen only once. Sequenced input: blood. The chain links TRBV7-2 to TRBJ1-5; TRBD1 is a possible D gene (5 bases). This clonotype was obtained from a man aged 45 to 65 in good health. This CDR3 reads CASSSTGAGQPQHF. The CDR3 DNA sequence: TGTGCCAGCAGCTCCACTGGGGCGGGTCAGCCCCAGCATTTT.